This T cell receptor beta chain came from a study of blood T cell repertoires in COVID-19. Study information: COVID-19 samples, acute and convalescent, were from the United States, Italy and Spain. In each case, the material was cDNA or gDNA derived from T cells, B-cell-depleted T cells, or PBMCs.

The CDR3 consists of 13 residues. Germline trimming cut 10 bases from V and 3 bases from J; bases unmatched to any gene: 6. Germline V gene data show CDR1 as ENHRY and CDR2 as SYGVKD. In the original processing: How many nucleated cells were present was estimated from reference gene primer amplification. Sequencing used immunoSEQ multiplex PCR; TCRdb keeps in-frame clones, though not all of them. D and trimming were read from the DNA, whereas the V and J calls and clone size are those reported in that table. The sample lists some 670,000 clones; around 90% were seen once. The TCR originated in a woman in her late teens or twenties with acute or convalescent COVID-19. The V call is TRBV10-3, the J call TRBJ2-3; TRBD1 matches at 8 bases. The sequencing input was peripheral blood. CDR3: CATRDRNTDTQYF. CDR3 in DNA: TGTGCCACCAGGGACAGGAATACAGATACGCAGTATTTT.